The TCR beta chain described here comes from a study of shared clonotypes between healthy human individuals (dated by TCRdb to the early 2020s). Looking at the study overall: The cohort included a few men and a couple of women between 18 and 49 years of age. For each donor, CD4 naive and CD4 memory were each given three plates, CD8 naive was given two plates, and CD8 memory was given one plate. To estimate repertoire size and how much clonotype sharing occurs between individuals, the study deeply sequenced the blood TCR repertoires of 4 to 6 healthy adults. To increase sequencing depth and limit assay-specific biases, different laboratories used diverse techniques to prepare libraries and sequence TCR repertoires. Between about 0.94 and 8.9 billion PBMCs per donor were obtained by leukapheresis. Overall study results and their limits: Rarefaction of sorted-subset datasets indicated incomplete sequencing despite the large sequencing depth. Sharing across a handful of donors was observed for 5% to 6.5% of naive CD4, under 4% of naive CD8, over 2% of memory CD4, and roughly 0.4% of memory CD8 clonotypes. Sampling was restricted to blood, and TCR repertoires in tissue are likely to differ from TCR repertoires in blood. Clonotypes shared by all four sorted-subset donors showed higher generation probabilities than non-shared clonotypes. Estimated clonotype richness was generally larger for naive than for memory subsets. Based on pairwise subsampling, the degree of clonotype sharing among donors was expected to be affected by sequencing depth. The genetic and exposure-history diversity represented was limited by the small number of donors.

CD8 naive samples were CD45RO-negative cells positively selected for CCR7, giving a CD45RA+CCR7+ population that excluded TemRA cells. The donors were healthy, HIV-negative adults who had no recently reported acute infections or vaccinations. Only Caucasian adults living in Nashville, Tennessee, USA were represented among the donors. Blood was collected by leukapheresis, and PBMCs were isolated by Ficoll-Histopaque density gradient centrifugation and then cryopreserved in liquid nitrogen vapor phase. Analytical flow cytometry was used to check the purity and quantity of each magnetically sorted T cell population. Genomic DNA was isolated from each sorted fraction and quantified by UV absorbance on a Nanodrop 2000c. From the germline V gene (reference sequence), CDR1 is PRHDT and CDR2 is FYEKMQ. V and J are trimmed by 5 bases and 0 bases, and the gene matches miss 4 bases of the junction. The CDR3 measures 17 amino acids from cysteine to phenylalanine. The entry retains the CDR3 DNA only, 51 bases that are in frame from base 1.

TCR CDR3 regions were amplified from genomic DNA by multiplex PCR using the deep immunoSEQ assay. Genomic DNA extracted from each cell subset was distributed evenly over all wells of several immunoSEQ 96-well plates, and each plate served as one replicate. For sorted subsets, around 200 ng genomic DNA, equal to approximately 30,000 T cell genomes, was loaded into each replicate PCR. Purified libraries were quantified with a Qubit 3.0 fluorometer, sized on a Bioanalyzer 2100, and re-quantified with the KAPA Library Quantification kit. A separate single-read 150-cycle Illumina NextSeq 550 flow cell was used to sequence each immunoSEQ 96-well plate. For the original study's pipeline: Because only junctional sequences without quality scores were contained in the immunoSEQ output, filtering matching that applied to full-length reads could not be performed. To assign V/J genes and CDR3, sequences were annotated using PyIR, a Python wrapper for IgBLAST v1.9, with IMGT germline references. Reads were filtered out if the reads had weak V/J assignments (E-value above 1e-6), no CDR3, stop codons, out-of-frame junctions, or ambiguous translated residues. A V3J clonotype was defined by an identical inferred V gene, J gene, and CDR3 amino acid sequence. The percentage overlap between two repertoires was calculated by dividing the number of shared unique clonotypes by the size of the smaller repertoire. RTK rarefaction, the Chao1 estimator, and Recon v2.1 estimates of unobserved clonotypes were used to assess repertoire richness. Generation probabilities were computed with OLGA for all TCRbeta clonotypes obtained by the gDNA method from several donors. The table was pulled from immuneACCESS by TCRdb, which kept in-frame rearrangements only. Such tables lose some clones; where checked, under half of the loss comes from unresolved V genes, and the rest has no known cause. V, J and clone size are those of that table, while D and trimming were read from the DNA. The sample profile shows hundreds of thousands of clones; approximately 96% of them were found once. About 0.11% of the sample lies in the top ten.

Turning to this clone: Its antigen is currently not known. No clone much larger than this one lies a single base away; base qualities are absent.

The sequence was collected from a woman aged 25 to 39 in good health. The sequenced sample was naive CD8+ T cells sorted from blood. What the cell subset or site label conveys for this sample: CD45RA+CCR7+. Recombination linked TRBV13 to TRBJ2-1; TRBD2 fits 13 bases in the junction. The nucleotide sequence reads TGTGCCAGCAGCCCAACTAGCGGGGGGGCCTCCTACAATGAGCAGTTCTTC. Translation gives CASSPTSGGASYNEQFF.